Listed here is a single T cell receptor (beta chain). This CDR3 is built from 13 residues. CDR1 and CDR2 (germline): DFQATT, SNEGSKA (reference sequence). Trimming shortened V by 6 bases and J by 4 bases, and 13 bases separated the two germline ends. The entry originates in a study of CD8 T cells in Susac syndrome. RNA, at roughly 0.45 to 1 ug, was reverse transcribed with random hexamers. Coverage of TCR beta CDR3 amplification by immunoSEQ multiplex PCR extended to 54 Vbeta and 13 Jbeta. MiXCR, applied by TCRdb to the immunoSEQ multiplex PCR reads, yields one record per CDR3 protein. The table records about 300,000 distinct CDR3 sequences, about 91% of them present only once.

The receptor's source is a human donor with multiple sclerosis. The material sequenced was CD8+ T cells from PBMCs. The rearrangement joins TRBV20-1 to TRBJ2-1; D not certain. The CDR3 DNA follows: TGCAGTGCCACTGTGGTAGATTACAATGAGCAGTTCTTC. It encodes CSATVVDYNEQFF.